This T cell receptor (beta chain) was identified during a study of T cells in Graves' hyperthyroidism and ophthalmopathy. Study-level results: Most thyroid clonotypes that were expanded above 0.001 also turned up in blood.

A word on this clonotype: Its antigen is undetermined.

RNA transcripts served as the template for amplifying TCR beta CDR3 regions. The study used the HTBI primer set for a first-round RT-PCR of the TCR CDR3. Using its own MiXCR run on the multiplex PCR reads, TCRdb lists one record per CDR3 protein. The sample includes under 400,000 distinct CDR3 sequences, about 15% of them seen just once. The V gene's germline CDR1 is SGHKS and CDR2 YYEKEE (reference sequence). The CDR3 spans 14 residues. Trimming took 4 bases from V and 5 from J, leaving 15 bases between them. Newly diagnosed hyperthyroidism, duration under 2 months, in patients aged 18 to 65. The study excluded patients with uncontrolled infection, other autoimmune disease, pregnancy or lactation.

The chain is built from TRBV5-5 and TRBJ2-5, with D possibly TRBD1 on 7 matching bases. The sequencing sample was made of blood. The TCR originated in an older woman with Graves' hyperthyroidism. The CDR3 loop reads CASSPFPGGETQYF. The CDR3 coding sequence is TGTGCCAGCAGCCCGTTTCCAGGGGGGGAGACCCAGTACTTC.